This section outlines one TCR beta chain sequence together with its context. The data stem from a study of shared clonotypes between healthy human individuals. CDR1 and CDR2 (germline): SGHDN, FVKESK. This CDR3 region has 16 residues. Trimming at V came to 3 bases and at J to 1 base, leaving 7 bases not matched to a gene. The naive CD8 population came from CD45RO-negative cells selected for CCR7, without terminally differentiated effector memory CD45RA+ cells. Donors were Caucasian adults residing in Nashville, Tennessee, USA. Measured with immunoSEQ multiplex PCR; TCRdb has only the in-frame clones, and not every one. The sample lists about 2 million clones; approximately 94% were seen once.

The genes are TRBV14 and TRBJ2-5; 8 nucleotides line up with TRBD2. Sequencing input: naive CD8+ T cells sorted from blood. This receptor was taken from a man between 18 and 35 years old in good health. CDR3 amino acids: CASSQIGGLAQETQYF. As DNA, the CDR3 is TGTGCCAGCAGCCAGATTGGAGGACTAGCCCAAGAGACCCAGTACTTC.